These 8 T cell receptor beta chains were all obtained from the same sample, sequenced in a study of T cell responses to AZD1222 COVID-19 vaccine. Method: immunoSEQ multiplex PCR; TCRdb's copy keeps in-frame clones and lacks some. The sample records fewer than 120,000 clones, 88% being singletons. Sequencing used peripheral blood, obtained on day 0 of AZD1222 vaccination. All receptors come from an adult in good health.

The chain carries TRBV3-1 (or the pseudogene TRBV3-2) and TRBJ2-5; D unclear. V shed 1 base and J shed 5 bases, with 11 bases lying between them. The germline V gene has CDR1 LGHDT and CDR2 YNNKEL (reference sequence). The CDR3 spans 14 residues. DNA for the CDR3: TGTGCCAGCAGCCAAGCTCATGAGCCGGAGACCCAGTACTTC. Residues: CASSQAHEPETQYF.

V gene TRBV4-1 combines with J gene TRBJ1-3; D is ambiguous. Trimming shortened V by 4 bases and J by 0 bases, and 10 bases separated the two germline ends. CDR1 is MGHRA, CDR2 YSYEKL, per germline. The CDR3 sequence is 15 residues long. CDR3 amino acids: CASSPGLGSGNTIYF. In DNA form, the CDR3 reads TGCGCCAGCAGCCCCGGTCTCGGCTCTGGAAACACCATATATTTT.

J is TRBJ1-1 and V is TRBV5-5; D perhaps matches TRBD1 (5 bases). V gave up 4 bases and J gave up 8 bases, with 9 bases separating them. Germline V gives CDR1 SGHKS, CDR2 YYEKEE (reference sequence). CDR3 length: 11 amino acids. CDR3 sequence: CASSLGQEAFF. Written as DNA, the CDR3 is TGTGCCAGCAGCCTCGGACAAGAAGCTTTCTTT.

The gene calls are TRBV5-1 and TRBJ2-3; no reliable D call. Trimming shortened V by 6 bases and J by 3 bases, and 23 bases separated the two germline ends. There are 17 residues in the CDR3. Germline values: CDR1 SGHRS, CDR2 YFSETQ. The CDR3 nucleotides are TGCGCCAGCACCATCCCCACTCAGGCGGTCGAAACAGATACGCAGTATTTT. As protein: CASTIPTQAVETDTQYF.

The chain links TRBV5-5 to TRBJ1-1; D gene ambiguous. The ends were cut back, 6 bases at V and 0 bases at J, with 9 bases in the middle. Germline CDR1 is SGHKS and CDR2 is YYEKEE (reference sequence). This CDR3 region has 13 residues. The chain's CDR3 is CASNLDLNTEAFF. DNA of the CDR3: TGTGCCAGCAACCTGGACTTGAACACTGAAGCTTTCTTT.

The rearrangement joins TRBV19 to TRBJ1-1; D uncertain. V was clipped by 7 bases and J by 7 bases, with 10 bases between them. Germline V gives CDR1 LNHDA, CDR2 SQIVND (reference sequence). This CDR3 has 11 residues. CDR3 sequence: CASTFRGEAFF. CDR3 DNA sequence: TGTGCCAGTACCTTTCGGGGTGAAGCTTTCTTT. Variable domain in full (rest from reference TRBV19 and TRBJ1-1): DGGITQSPKYLFRKEGQNVTLSCEQNLNHDAMYWYRQDPGQGLRLIYYSQIVNDFQKGDIAEGYSVSREKKESFPLTVTSAQKNPTAFYLCASTFRGEAFFGQGTRLTVV.

The chain uses TRBV5-1 and TRBJ2-1; 12 bases are a match to TRBD2. Germline loops: CDR1 SGHRS, CDR2 YFSETQ. Trimming removed 5 bases from V and 10 bases from J; junction bases left unmatched: 7. The CDR3 contains 14 residues. The CDR3 DNA reads TGCGCCAGCAGTACTAGCGGGAGGCCGTACGAGCAGTTCTTC. Its protein is CASSTSGRPYEQFF.

The chain is built from TRBV15 and TRBJ1-6, with 10 bases matching TRBD1. Germline CDR1 LNHNV, CDR2 YYDKDF (reference sequence). The CDR3 length is 14 residues. V dropped 5 bases and J dropped 8; count of bases not matched to a gene: 3. CDR3 sequence (DNA): TGTGCCACCAGCGTAGGGACAGGGGATTCACCCCTCCACTTT. Translating it yields CATSVGTGDSPLHF.